The 11 T cell receptor beta chains below were found in one sample sequenced in a study of OX40 agonist ivuxolimab in advanced cancers. The data were produced by immunoSEQ multiplex PCR, yet TCRdb's version contains in-frame clones alone and is incomplete. The data hold roughly 11,000 clones, with nearly 85% observed a single time. The sample was CD4+ or CD8+ T cells sorted from blood, taken in a trial of the OX40 agonist ivuxolimab. The receptors here all came from an adult with an advanced solid tumor such as melanoma, head and neck, liver or kidney cancer.

The rearrangement links TRBV5-8 to TRBJ2-7; a weak D match, TRBD2 (6 bases). Trimming cost V 0 bases and J 2 bases, with 9 bases left between them. The germline V gene encodes CDR1 SGHTS and CDR2 YDEGEE. This CDR3 has 14 residues. In DNA, the CDR3 is TGTGCCAGCAGCTTGGTGGAGGGTCCCTACGAGCAGTACTTC. The encoded protein is CASSLVEGPYEQYF. Full variable domain (outside the CDR3, taken from reference TRBV5-8 and TRBJ2-7): EAGVTQSPTHLIKTRGQQATLRCSPISGHTSVYWYQQALGLGLQFLLWYDEGEERNRGNFPPRFSGRQFPNYSSELNVNALELEDSALYLCASSLVEGPYEQYFGPGTRLTVT.

The rearrangement links TRBV2 to TRBJ2-7; TRBD1 matches at 7 bases. Germline trimming cut 2 bases from V and 5 bases from J; bases unmatched to any gene: 12. The CDR3 runs to 16 residues. Germline lookup yields CDR1 SNHLY and CDR2 FYNNEI. CDR3 in DNA: TGTGCCAGCAGTGAACAGGAAGGGGGCAGGTTCGACGAGCAGTACTTC. Its translation: CASSEQEGGRFDEQYF. The entire variable domain, with the rest obtained from reference TRBV2 and TRBJ2-7, is as follows: EPEVTQTPSHQVTQMGQEVILRCVPISNHLYFYWYRQILGQKVEFLVSFYNNEISEKSEIFDDQFSVERPDGSNFTLKIRSTKLEDSAMYFCASSEQEGGRFDEQYFGPGTRLTVT.

V gene TRBV4-2 combines with J gene TRBJ2-1; 8 nucleotides match TRBD2. The germline gives CDR1 LGHNA, CDR2 YNFKEQ. V lost 2 bases, J lost 0 bases, and 3 bases stayed unmatched. There are 16 residues in the CDR3. CDR3 nucleotide sequence: TGTGCCAGCAGCCAACCAAGCGGGAGCTCCTACAATGAGCAGTTCTTC. This gives the protein CASSQPSGSSYNEQFF.

This chain joins TRBV28 and TRBJ1-4; D call uncertain. This CDR3 has 11 amino acids. V lost 8 bases and J lost 7, with 8 bases in between. CDR1 MDHEN and CDR2 SYDVKM come from the germline V gene. The CDR3 DNA follows: TGTGCCAGCTCCTATGGTGAAAAACTGTTTTTT. Protein: CASSYGEKLFF. The full variable domain, its missing parts supplied by reference TRBV28 and TRBJ1-4, is DVKVTQSSRYLVKRTGEKVFLECVQDMDHENMFWYRQDPGLGLRLIYFSYDVKMKEKGDIPEGYSVSREKKERFSLILESASTNQTSMYLCASSYGEKLFFGSGTQLSVL.

The chain combines TRBV27 with TRBJ2-6; D unresolved. The CDR3 runs 14 residues. V shed 4 bases and J shed 0 bases, with 4 bases lying between them. CDR1 and CDR2 (germline): MNHEY, SMNVEV (reference sequence). The CDR3 region is CASSWGSGANVLTF. The CDR3 DNA sequence: TGTGCCAGCAGTTGGGGCTCTGGGGCCAACGTCCTGACTTTC.

In regard to this clone: The junction differs from germline at one of its ends, possibly a read error. The V gene is TRBV7-7, the J gene TRBJ2-1, with 8 bases that match TRBD1. Germline lookup yields CDR1 SSHAT and CDR2 FNYEAQ (reference sequence). This CDR3 is built from 15 residues. The CDR3 here is CASSVQGGSYNEQFF. In DNA form, the CDR3 reads TGTGCTAGCAGCGTACAGGGGGGATCCTACAATGAGCAGTTCTTC.

This sequence joins TRBV27 and TRBJ2-7; a weak D match, TRBD2 (6 bases). V was pared by 2 bases and J by 4 bases, with 12 bases between. There are 14 residues in the CDR3. Germline-derived CDR1 and CDR2 are MNHEY and SMNVEV (reference sequence). The CDR3 spells CASSLLGRGYEQYF. DNA for the CDR3: TGTGCCAGCAGTTTACTGGGACGGGGGTACGAGCAGTACTTC.

The table lists this clone with a few counts. This chain links TRBV9 with TRBJ1-2; D gene unclear. CDR3 length: 12 residues. The germline V gene has CDR1 SGDLS and CDR2 YYNGEE. Trimming pared 2 bases from V and 7 bases from J, leaving 9 bases between. DNA for the CDR3: TGTGCCAGCAGCGTTTCCCTCGGTGGCTACACCTTC. Amino acids: CASSVSLGGYTF.

The chain is built from TRBV9 and TRBJ1-2; 7 bases align to TRBD1. The germline gives CDR1 SGDLS, CDR2 YYNGEE. The CDR3 is 14 amino acids. Losses at the gene ends were 4 bases for V and 7 bases for J; bases not matched to a gene: 10. As DNA, the CDR3 is TGTGCCAGCAGCCCGCCGACAGGGAAGGGTGGCTACACCTTC. This codes for CASSPPTGKGGYTF.

This chain joins TRBV28 and TRBJ1-5, with TRBD1 matching over 9 bases. Unmatched junction bases numbered 6, after V lost 8 bases and J lost 7 bases. Germline values: CDR1 MDHEN, CDR2 SYDVKM. This CDR3 comprises 13 residues. DNA for the CDR3: TGTGCCAGCGGGGACAGGGTGAGCCAGCCCCAGCATTTT. It translates to CASGDRVSQPQHF.

V is TRBV6-5 and J is TRBJ2-7; 9 bases map to TRBD1. The CDR3 extends over 14 amino acids. Unmatched junction bases numbered 3, after V lost 4 bases and J lost 2 bases. Germline values: CDR1 MNHEY, CDR2 SVGAGI. The CDR3 region has the DNA TGTGCCAGCAGTTTTGGACAGGGGACCTACGAGCAGTACTTC. Protein: CASSFGQGTYEQYF.